The 29 T cell receptor beta chains reported below all come from one sample, sequenced in a study of cytomegalovirus exposure and HLA in healthy donors. Use of 60 Vbeta and 13 Jbeta primers characterized the PCR. The data were produced by immunoSEQ multiplex PCR, yet TCRdb's version contains in-frame clones alone and is incomplete. This table has under 110,000 clones, 65% to 85% appearing once. The sample taken for sequencing was PBMCs. These receptors were taken from a woman aged 40-49 years in good health and CMV-seronegative.

Turning to this clone: A read error may produce the germline difference seen at one junction end. This sequence joins TRBV7-9 and TRBJ2-1; 7 bases line up with TRBD2. This CDR3 has 17 residues. Germline V gives CDR1 SEHNR, CDR2 FQNEAQ (reference sequence). The CDR3 bases are TGTTCCAGCAGCTTAGGCTGGGGGGGGTCCTCCTACAATGAGCAGTTCTTC. Its translation is CSSSLGWGGSSYNEQFF. Combining the CDR3 with reference TRBV7-9 and TRBJ2-1 gives the whole variable domain DTGVSQNPRHKITKRGQNVTFRCDPISEHNRLYWYRQTLGQGPEFLTYFQNEAQLEKSRLLSDRFSAERPKGSFSTLEIQRTEQGDSAMYLCSSSLGWGGSSYNEQFFGPGTRLTVL.

The rearrangement links TRBV5-4 to TRBJ2-3, with 11 bases identical to TRBD2. The CDR3 has 18 amino acids. The germline V gene encodes CDR1 SGHNT and CDR2 YYREEE (reference sequence). V dropped 1 base and J dropped 0; count of bases not matched to a gene: 7. The CDR3 loop is CASSLLGSGGASTDTQYF. For the CDR3, the DNA is TGTGCCAGCAGCTTGTTGGGTAGCGGGGGGGCGAGCACAGATACGCAGTATTTT.

The rearrangement links TRBV25-1 to TRBJ1-1; D uncertain. The CDR3 is 13 residues long. V was pared by 4 bases and J by 1 base, with 7 bases between. Germline V gene sequence: CDR1 MGHDK, CDR2 SYGVNS. The CDR3 spells CASSVGRNTEAFF. CDR3 coding DNA: TGTGCCAGCAGTGTGGGCAGGAACACTGAAGCTTTCTTT.

The chain employs TRBV20-1 and TRBJ2-3; D ambiguous. V lost 7 bases and J lost 0, with 5 bases in between. The CDR3 length is 11 residues. Germline loops: CDR1 DFQATT, CDR2 SNEGSKA (reference sequence). The CDR3 region is CSVTSTDTQYF. The CDR3 nucleotides read TGCAGTGTCACTAGCACAGATACGCAGTATTTT.

The chain uses TRBV5-6 and TRBJ1-1, with D perhaps matching TRBD1 (5 bases). V was trimmed by 2 bases and J by 1 base, leaving 9 bases between them. The CDR3 is 14 amino acids. CDR1 is SGHDT and CDR2 is YYEEEE in the germline V gene. The CDR3 bases are TGTGCCAGCAGCTTCGCAGGGCCGAACACTGAAGCTTTCTTT. Translating it yields CASSFAGPNTEAFF.

V gene TRBV28 combines with J gene TRBJ1-2, with TRBD1 as a possible D gene (6 bases). The germline V gene encodes CDR1 MDHEN and CDR2 SYDVKM. Deletions cut 6 bases from V and 1 base from J, with 12 bases between. The CDR3 extends over 14 amino acids. CDR3: CASSSGTLNYGYTF. The DNA of the CDR3 is TGTGCCAGCAGCTCCGGGACACTTAACTATGGCTACACCTTC.

The V and J genes are TRBV7-9 and TRBJ2-3, with D perhaps matching TRBD2 (6 bases). The V end was cut by 5 bases, the J end by 2 bases, with 11 bases between. The CDR3 is made up of 14 amino acids. From germline, CDR1 is SEHNR and CDR2 FQNEAQ (reference sequence). In DNA, the CDR3 is TGTGCCAGCAGCCCGGACTACCACACAGATACGCAGTATTTT. Amino acid sequence: CASSPDYHTDTQYF.

There are a few counts of this clone. The V call is TRBV28, the J call TRBJ1-5; the D gene is possibly TRBD1 (5 bases). CDR3 length equals 14 residues. The germline gives CDR1 MDHEN, CDR2 SYDVKM. V was trimmed by 9 bases and J by 4 bases, leaving 16 bases between them. CDR3 coding DNA: TGTGCCAGTCTCAATCAGGGAAAGAATCAGCCCCAGCATTTT. Its protein is CASLNQGKNQPQHF.

The chain carries TRBV5-1 and TRBJ2-7, with D possibly matching TRBD2 (6 bases). Germline CDR1 reads SGHRS; CDR2 reads YFSETQ. V was trimmed by 8 bases and J by 4 bases, leaving 16 bases between them. The CDR3 loop spans 13 amino acids. The CDR3 region has the DNA TGCGCCAGTGAACGGGACTGGGGATACGAGCAGTACTTC. This gives the protein CASERDWGYEQYF.

This clone was recorded a few times. The chain employs TRBV9 and TRBJ1-4; D not resolved. The CDR3 is made up of 16 amino acids. Germline loops: CDR1 SGDLS, CDR2 YYNGEE. V lost 1 base and J 0 bases, leaving 10 bases between the germline ends. The CDR3 sequence: CASSVRPGATNEKLFF. CDR3 nucleotide sequence: TGTGCCAGCAGCGTACGCCCGGGTGCAACTAATGAAAAACTGTTTTTT.

The chain recombines TRBV28 with TRBJ1-1; TRBD1 agrees at 7 bases. The CDR3 has 12 residues. From germline, CDR1 is MDHEN and CDR2 SYDVKM. The V gene end was trimmed by 6 bases and the J gene end by 7 bases; junction bases not matched to a gene: 5. The CDR3 region has the DNA TGTGCCAGCAGCCCACAGGGGAATGAAGCTTTCTTT. Its translation: CASSPQGNEAFF.

V gene TRBV19 combines with J gene TRBJ2-2; TRBD2 might be the D (7 bases). The CDR3 length is 18 residues. The V and J ends lost 7 bases and 4 bases respectively, with 25 bases between them. Germline V gene lookup returns CDR1 LNHDA and CDR2 SQIVND (reference sequence). Written as DNA, the CDR3 is TGTGCCAGTAAACCACAGGGCTGGCGGGAGATAAGCACCGGGGAGCTGTTTTTT. Encoded protein: CASKPQGWREISTGELFF. Filled out from reference TRBV19 and TRBJ2-2, the complete variable domain reads DGGITQSPKYLFRKEGQNVTLSCEQNLNHDAMYWYRQDPGQGLRLIYYSQIVNDFQKGDIAEGYSVSREKKESFPLTVTSAQKNPTAFYLCASKPQGWREISTGELFFGEGSRLTVL.

The rearrangement links TRBV4-3 to TRBJ1-2, with D maybe TRBD1 (6 bases). This CDR3 spans 16 amino acids. CDR1 and CDR2 from the germline V gene are LGHNA and YSLEER. Between the trimmed V and J ends, which lost 0 bases and 8 bases, there was a span of 19 bases. This CDR3 reads CASSQDSQGSAWGYTF. The CDR3 DNA reads as TGCGCCAGCAGCCAAGATTCGCAGGGGTCGGCCTGGGGCTACACCTTC.

To note about this clone: Distinct nucleotide sequences in the sample also encode this CDR3. The rearrangement links TRBV30 to TRBJ2-5; perhaps TRBD1 as D (6 bases). The CDR3 loop spans 13 amino acids. Germline V gene sequence: CDR1 GTSNPN, CDR2 SVGIG (reference sequence). Trimming pared 1 base from V and 4 bases from J, leaving 10 bases between. The CDR3 bases are TGTGCCTGGAGTGACAGGGATGGAGAGACCCAGTACTTC. Protein: CAWSDRDGETQYF. The full variable domain, its missing parts supplied by reference TRBV30 and TRBJ2-5, is SQTIHQWPATLVQPVGSPLSLECTVEGTSNPNLYWYRQAAGRGLQLLFYSVGIGQISSEVPQNLSASRPQDRQFILSSKKLLLSDSGFYLCAWSDRDGETQYFGPGTRLLVL.

The sample holds a few counts of this clone. V and J are TRBV25-1 and TRBJ2-7; D ambiguous. CDR3 length: 16 amino acids. Germline CDR1 MGHDK, CDR2 SYGVNS. V lost 1 base and J lost 1, with 14 bases in between. This CDR3 is CASSESLGLGSYEQYF. The DNA of the CDR3 is TGTGCCAGCAGTGAATCTCTGGGTCTCGGGTCCTACGAGCAGTACTTC.

The rearrangement joins TRBV28 to TRBJ1-4; D might be TRBD1 (5 bases). Germline loops: CDR1 MDHEN, CDR2 SYDVKM. This CDR3 comprises 15 residues. Trimming removed 3 bases at V and 6 bases at J, with 14 bases between. CDR3 DNA sequence: TGTGCCAGCAGTTTCTCGGGGACTATGGATGAAAAACTGTTTTTT. It specifies CASSFSGTMDEKLFF.

The CDR3: CASSTDRGAYEQYF. For the CDR3, the DNA is TGTGCCAGCAGCACAGACAGGGGTGCCTACGAGCAGTACTTC. The rearrangement uses TRBV28 and TRBJ2-7, with TRBD1 matching 8 bases. Germline V gene lookup returns CDR1 MDHEN and CDR2 SYDVKM. The CDR3 extends over 14 amino acids. Germline trimming cut 6 bases from V and 2 bases from J; bases unmatched to any gene: 6.

In DNA, the CDR3 is TGTGCCAGCTCACTGGGACAGGTTGAAAAACTGTTTTTT. Its translation: CASSLGQVEKLFF. V gene TRBV18 combines with J gene TRBJ1-4; 8 nucleotides line up with TRBD1. V gave up 4 bases and J gave up 7 bases; unmatched junction bases: 2. In germline, CDR1 is KGHSH, CDR2 LQKENI. The CDR3 extends over 13 amino acids.

This chain uses TRBV7-2 with TRBJ1-5; 8 bases agree with TRBD1. CDR3 size: 15 residues. The germline gives CDR1 SGHTA, CDR2 FQGNSA. V was clipped by 5 bases and J by 7 bases; unmatched bases: 10. The CDR3 DNA sequence: TGTGCCAGCAGCCCTGCCAGGGGGCTAGGGCAGCCCCAGCATTTT. It specifies CASSPARGLGQPQHF.

This chain links TRBV6-1 with TRBJ1-3, with D unclear. V lost 2 bases and J 1 base, leaving 9 bases between the germline ends. The CDR3 length is 15 residues. Germline CDR1 is MNHNS and CDR2 is SASEGT. The DNA for the CDR3 is TGTGCCAGCAGTGAATTTGGAGGATCTGGAAACACCATATATTTT. Encoded protein: CASSEFGGSGNTIYF.

The chain combines TRBV2 with TRBJ1-1; D uncertain. The CDR3 runs 14 residues. The V gene lost 4 bases and the J gene lost 0 bases, with 9 bases spanning the gap. Germline CDR1 is SNHLY and CDR2 is FYNNEI. The CDR3 is CASSAETLNTEAFF. CDR3 bases: TGTGCCAGCAGTGCCGAGACATTGAACACTGAAGCTTTCTTT.

In its sample, this clone was seen a few times. This chain joins TRBV19 and TRBJ1-1; 8 nucleotides agree with TRBD1. The V gene's germline CDR1 is LNHDA and CDR2 SQIVND (reference sequence). The CDR3 runs to 12 residues. With 6 bases clipped from V and 10 bases from J, the junction kept 7 bases outside the gene matches. CDR3 sequence: CASRTGASAAFF. In DNA form, the CDR3 reads TGTGCCAGTAGGACAGGGGCCTCCGCAGCTTTCTTT.

This rearrangement joins TRBV11-3 to TRBJ2-3; 16 bases fit TRBD2. J lost 3 bases, V lost 5 bases, and 8 bases had no gene match. CDR3 length: 18 residues. Germline CDR1 SGHNT, CDR2 YENEEA. The CDR3 protein is CASSPGTSGGARTDTQYF. CDR3 bases: TGTGCCAGCAGCCCAGGGACTAGCGGGGGGGCCCGGACAGATACGCAGTATTTT.

This chain joins TRBV9 and TRBJ1-1; the D gene is possibly TRBD1 (5 bases). Trimming took 4 bases from V and 5 from J, leaving 12 bases between them. CDR1 and CDR2 from the germline V gene are SGDLS and YYNGEE. The CDR3 totals 13 residues. CDR3 protein: CASSPLQGTEAFF. The CDR3 DNA sequence: TGTGCCAGCAGCCCACTGCAGGGTACTGAAGCTTTCTTT. Full variable domain (remainder filled in from reference TRBV9 and TRBJ1-1): DSGVTQTPKHLITATGQRVTLRCSPRSGDLSVYWYQQSLDQGLQFLIQYYNGEERAKGNILERFSAQQFPDLHSELNLSSLELGDSALYFCASSPLQGTEAFFGQGTRLTVV.

The chain is built from TRBV29-1 and TRBJ2-5; D uncertain. V lost 4 bases, J lost 5 bases, and 8 bases lay in between. Per the germline V gene, CDR1 is SQVTM and CDR2 is ANQGSEA. This CDR3 has 11 residues. Here the CDR3 reads CSVVYGETQYF. DNA of the CDR3: TGCAGCGTTGTCTACGGGGAGACCCAGTACTTC. Full variable domain (outside the CDR3, taken from reference TRBV29-1 and TRBJ2-5): SAVISQKPSRDICQRGTSLTIQCQVDSQVTMMFWYRQQPGQSLTLIATANQGSEATYESGFVIDKFPISRPNLTFSTLTVSNMSPEDSSIYLCSVVYGETQYFGPGTRLLVL.

The chain employs TRBV7-8 and TRBJ2-7; D is uncertain. Germline lookup yields CDR1 SGHVS and CDR2 FQNEAQ. Trimming stripped 1 base from V and 2 bases from J, with 15 bases between. The CDR3 has 16 amino acids. CDR3 coding DNA: TGTGCCAGCAGCTTAGGGTCGGTCACGAGCCCCTACGAGCAGTACTTC. Its translation is CASSLGSVTSPYEQYF. Combining the CDR3 with reference TRBV7-8 and TRBJ2-7 gives the whole variable domain GAGVSQSPRYKVAKRGQDVALRCDPISGHVSLFWYQQALGQGPEFLTYFQNEAQLDKSGLPSDRFFAERPEGSVSTLKIQRTQQEDSAVYLCASSLGSVTSPYEQYFGPGTRLTVT.

The chain employs TRBV9 and TRBJ1-4; the D gene is possibly TRBD1 (5 bases). Germline loops: CDR1 SGDLS, CDR2 YYNGEE. The CDR3 covers 15 residues. V shed 4 bases and J shed 5 bases, with 15 bases lying between them. The CDR3 nucleotides read TGTGCCAGCAGCCCCCCCGGGACTCCGAATGAAAAACTGTTTTTT. It encodes CASSPPGTPNEKLFF.

The CDR3 DNA reads as TGTGCCAGTGGCTACAGGTCCAATGAGCAGTTCTTC. This encodes CASGYRSNEQFF. The J gene is TRBJ2-1, the V gene TRBV19, with a weak D call TRBD1 (5 bases). CDR1 is LNHDA and CDR2 is SQIVND in the germline V gene (reference sequence). V lost 8 bases to trimming and J lost 6 bases, with 11 bases between them. CDR3 length: 12 residues.

This clone was counted a single time. The rearrangement uses TRBV27 and TRBJ1-1, with TRBD1 matching 11 bases. The CDR3 totals 15 residues. With 1 base clipped from V and 8 bases from J, the junction kept 6 bases outside the gene matches. Germline V gene lookup returns CDR1 MNHEY and CDR2 SMNVEV (reference sequence). CDR3 sequence reads: CASSLYGTGGLEAFF. The CDR3 nucleotides are TGTGCCAGCAGTTTATACGGGACAGGGGGATTAGAAGCTTTCTTT.